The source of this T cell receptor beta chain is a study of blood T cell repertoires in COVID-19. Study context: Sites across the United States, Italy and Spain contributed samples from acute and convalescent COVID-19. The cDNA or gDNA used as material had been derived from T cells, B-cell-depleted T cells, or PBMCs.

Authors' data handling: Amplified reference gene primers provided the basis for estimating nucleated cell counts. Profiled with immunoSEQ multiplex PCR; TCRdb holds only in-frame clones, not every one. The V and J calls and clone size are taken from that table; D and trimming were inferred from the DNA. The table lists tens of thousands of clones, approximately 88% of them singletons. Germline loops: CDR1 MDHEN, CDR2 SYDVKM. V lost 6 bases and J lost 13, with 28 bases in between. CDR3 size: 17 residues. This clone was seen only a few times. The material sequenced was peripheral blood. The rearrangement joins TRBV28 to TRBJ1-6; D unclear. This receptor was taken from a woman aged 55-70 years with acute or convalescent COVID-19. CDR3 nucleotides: TGTGCCAGCAGCCTCGTCGGGTCCCTCCCGCCTGGATCGCCCCTCCACTTT. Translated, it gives CASSLVGSLPPGSPLHF.